A single sample is the source of the 12 T cell receptor beta chains below, sequenced in a study of blood T cell repertoires in COVID-19. Measured with immunoSEQ multiplex PCR; TCRdb has only the in-frame clones, and not every one. Of about 300,000 clones listed, around 90% are singletons. Sequences were obtained from peripheral blood. Receptors were obtained from an older man with acute or convalescent COVID-19.

This chain uses TRBV5-6 with TRBJ2-7, with TRBD2 matching 8 bases. CDR1 and CDR2 (germline): SGHDT, YYEEEE. This CDR3 is 15 amino acids long. V trimming: 0 bases; J trimming: 3 bases; junction bases outside the gene matches: 5. The CDR3 protein is CASSLAAGGFYEQYF. CDR3 nucleotide sequence: TGTGCCAGCAGCTTGGCTGCGGGGGGATTCTACGAGCAGTACTTC.

CDR3 in DNA: TGTGCCAGCAGCAAAGGGACAGGGGGCGGTACTGAAGCTTTCTTT. Amino acids: CASSKGTGGGTEAFF. This sequence joins TRBV7-8 and TRBJ1-1; TRBD1 aligns across 12 bases. V trimming: 5 bases; J trimming: 5 bases; junction bases outside the gene matches: 6. CDR3 length: 15 amino acids. Germline values: CDR1 SGHVS, CDR2 FQNEAQ.

This clone occurred a few times. The chain recombines TRBV5-1 with TRBJ1-5, with D possibly matching TRBD1 (6 bases). The germline V gene has CDR1 SGHRS and CDR2 YFSETQ. The CDR3 spans 14 residues. Trimming removed 2 bases at V and 5 bases at J, with 11 bases between. The CDR3, as DNA: TGCGCCAGCAGCTTAGGGGAGGGGGATCAGCCCCAGCATTTT. This sequence encodes CASSLGEGDQPQHF.

This clone was recorded once. V and J are TRBV20-1 and TRBJ1-2; 8 nucleotides align to TRBD1. V was clipped by 3 bases and J by 8 bases; unmatched bases: 11. CDR1 and CDR2 from the germline V gene are DFQATT and SNEGSKA (reference sequence). This CDR3 region has 14 residues. The DNA for the CDR3 is TGCAGTGCTAGTTCAGGGGGCGGAACGGACGGCTACACCTTC. Translation: CSASSGGGTDGYTF.

The chain employs TRBV6-2 or TRBV6-3 and TRBJ1-6; weak D call: TRBD1 (5 bases). V dropped 4 bases and J dropped 9 bases, with 13 bases sitting between them. This CDR3 has 14 residues. CDR1 and CDR2 from the germline V gene are MNHEY and SVGEGT. The CDR3 reads CASSLGGAASPLHF. Written as DNA, the CDR3 is TGTGCCAGCAGTTTGGGGGGAGCGGCTTCACCCCTCCACTTT.

The CDR3 sequence: CASSLESNDSPLHF. CDR3 in DNA: TGCGCCAGCTCCCTGGAGTCAAACGATTCACCCCTCCACTTT. The rearrangement uses TRBV5-1 and TRBJ1-6, with no clear D. Trimming cost V 7 bases and J 8 bases, with 16 bases left between them. The CDR3 consists of 14 residues. CDR1 and CDR2 (germline): SGHRS, YFSETQ.

The rearrangement joins TRBV9 to TRBJ2-4; maybe TRBD2 (6 bases). CDR3 size: 15 residues. Germline V gene data show CDR1 as SGDLS and CDR2 as YYNGEE. V lost 4 bases and J 5 bases, leaving 16 bases between the germline ends. The CDR3 protein is CASSPQAWGENIQYF. DNA of the CDR3: TGTGCCAGCAGCCCGCAGGCGTGGGGGGAAAACATTCAGTACTTC.

V usage is TRBV7-9 and J usage is TRBJ2-1; 7 bases line up with TRBD1. V lost 5 bases and J lost 8; bases outside the gene matches: 15. The CDR3 has 16 residues. Germline-derived CDR1 and CDR2 are SEHNR and FQNEAQ (reference sequence). In DNA, the CDR3 is TGTGCCAGCAGCGATTCCAGGGTGACAGGGTCTGATGAGCAGTTCTTC. This codes for CASSDSRVTGSDEQFF.

This chain uses TRBV19 with TRBJ2-3; D is possibly TRBD1 (5 bases). Trimming stripped 0 bases from V and 6 bases from J, with 19 bases between. The CDR3 is 17 residues long. Germline V lookup: CDR1 LNHDA, CDR2 SQIVND (reference sequence). The CDR3 DNA follows: TGTGCCAGTAGTATAGATTTATCTGGGCAGGGTAGGGATACGCAGTATTTT. It yields the protein CASSIDLSGQGRDTQYF. The whole variable domain, remainder taken from reference TRBV19 and TRBJ2-3, is DGGITQSPKYLFRKEGQNVTLSCEQNLNHDAMYWYRQDPGQGLRLIYYSQIVNDFQKGDIAEGYSVSREKKESFPLTVTSAQKNPTAFYLCASSIDLSGQGRDTQYFGPGTRLTVL.

The rearrangement links TRBV2 to TRBJ1-2, with a weak D call TRBD1 (5 bases). V gave up 7 bases and J gave up 4 bases, with 13 bases separating them. The CDR3 is 13 residues long. Looked up from germline, CDR1 is SNHLY and CDR2 is FYNNEI. This CDR3 reads CASIRSGFYGYTF. CDR3 nucleotides: TGTGCCAGCATTCGGTCAGGGTTCTATGGCTACACCTTC.

The chain uses TRBV9 and TRBJ2-7; D call uncertain. This CDR3 has 13 residues. CDR1 is SGDLS and CDR2 is YYNGEE in the germline V gene. The germline V and J ends were trimmed by 3 bases and 4 bases, with 11 bases remaining between them. Here the CDR3 DNA reads TGTGCCAGCAGCGCCACTACCGGGTACGAGCAGTACTTC. This gives the protein CASSATTGYEQYF.

The chain recombines TRBV28 with TRBJ2-1; 9 bases are shared with TRBD2. J lost 7 bases, V lost 3 bases, and 7 bases had no gene match. The CDR3 loop spans 15 amino acids. Germline-derived CDR1 and CDR2 are MDHEN and SYDVKM. CDR3 bases: TGTGCCAGCAGTTTCAGCGGGGGGCGTATGAATGAGCAGTTCTTC. Residues: CASSFSGGRMNEQFF.